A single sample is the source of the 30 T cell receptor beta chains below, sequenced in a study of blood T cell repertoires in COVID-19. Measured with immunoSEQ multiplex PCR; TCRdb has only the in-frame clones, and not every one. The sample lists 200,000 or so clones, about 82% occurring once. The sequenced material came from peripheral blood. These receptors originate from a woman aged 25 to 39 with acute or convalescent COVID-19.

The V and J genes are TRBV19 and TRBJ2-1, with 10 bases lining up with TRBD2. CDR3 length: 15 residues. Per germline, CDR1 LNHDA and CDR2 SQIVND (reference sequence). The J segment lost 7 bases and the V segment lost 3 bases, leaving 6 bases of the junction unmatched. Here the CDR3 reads CASSISGRFSNEQFF. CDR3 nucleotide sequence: TGTGCCAGTAGTATTAGCGGGAGGTTTAGTAATGAGCAGTTCTTC. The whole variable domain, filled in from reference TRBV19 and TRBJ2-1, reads DGGITQSPKYLFRKEGQNVTLSCEQNLNHDAMYWYRQDPGQGLRLIYYSQIVNDFQKGDIAEGYSVSREKKESFPLTVTSAQKNPTAFYLCASSISGRFSNEQFFGPGTRLTVL.

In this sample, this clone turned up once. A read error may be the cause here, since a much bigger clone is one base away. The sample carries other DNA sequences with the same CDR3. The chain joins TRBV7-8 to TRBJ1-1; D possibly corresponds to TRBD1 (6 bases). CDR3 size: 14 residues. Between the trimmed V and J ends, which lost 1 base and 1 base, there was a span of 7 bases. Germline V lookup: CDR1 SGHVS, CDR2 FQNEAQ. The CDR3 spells CASSLVRGNTEAFF. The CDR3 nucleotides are TGTGCCAGCAGCTTAGTCAGGGGGAACACTGAAGCTTTCTTT. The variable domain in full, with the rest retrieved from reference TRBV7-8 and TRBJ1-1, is GAGVSQSPRYKVAKRGQDVALRCDPISGHVSLFWYQQALGQGPEFLTYFQNEAQLDKSGLPSDRFFAERPEGSVSTLKIQRTQQEDSAVYLCASSLVRGNTEAFFGQGTRLTVV.

The CDR3 DNA reads TGTGCCAGCAGTACGGACAGGGTCGGCACCGGGGAGCTGTTTTTT. It encodes CASSTDRVGTGELFF. This rearrangement joins TRBV6-5 to TRBJ2-2; 8 bases line up with TRBD1. Germline trimming cut 5 bases from V and 4 bases from J; bases unmatched to any gene: 6. The CDR3 extends over 15 amino acids. CDR1 is MNHEY, CDR2 SVGAGI, per germline.

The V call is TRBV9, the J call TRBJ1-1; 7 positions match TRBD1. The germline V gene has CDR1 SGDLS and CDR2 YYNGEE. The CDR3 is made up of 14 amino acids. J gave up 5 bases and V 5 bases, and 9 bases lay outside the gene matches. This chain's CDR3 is CASRGDTGDTEAFF. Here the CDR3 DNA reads TGTGCCAGCAGGGGGGATACAGGGGATACTGAAGCTTTCTTT.

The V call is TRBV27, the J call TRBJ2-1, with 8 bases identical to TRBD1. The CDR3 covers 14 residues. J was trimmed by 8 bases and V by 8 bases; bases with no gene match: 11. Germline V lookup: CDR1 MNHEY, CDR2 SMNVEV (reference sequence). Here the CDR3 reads CASGSWTGIDEQFF. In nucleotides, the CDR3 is TGTGCCAGCGGATCCTGGACAGGGATAGATGAGCAGTTCTTC.

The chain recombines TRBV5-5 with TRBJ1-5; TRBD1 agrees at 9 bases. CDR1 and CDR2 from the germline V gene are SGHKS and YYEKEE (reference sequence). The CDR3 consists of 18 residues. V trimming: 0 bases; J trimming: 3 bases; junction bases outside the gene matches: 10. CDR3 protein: CASSLAATGGLINQPQHF. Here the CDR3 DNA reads TGTGCCAGCAGCTTGGCAGCGACAGGGGGATTAATCAATCAGCCCCAGCATTTT.

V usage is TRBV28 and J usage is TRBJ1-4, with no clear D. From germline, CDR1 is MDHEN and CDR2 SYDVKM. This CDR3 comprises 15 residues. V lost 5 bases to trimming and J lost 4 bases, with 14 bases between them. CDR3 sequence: CASSIPGEVNEKLFF. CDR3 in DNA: TGTGCCAGCAGTATCCCGGGAGAAGTTAATGAAAAACTGTTTTTT.

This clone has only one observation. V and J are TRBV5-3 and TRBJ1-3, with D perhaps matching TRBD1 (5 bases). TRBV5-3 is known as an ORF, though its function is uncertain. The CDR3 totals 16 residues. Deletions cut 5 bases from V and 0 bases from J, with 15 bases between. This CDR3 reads CARSLRAASSGNTIYF. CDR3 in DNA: TGTGCCAGAAGTCTCAGGGCCGCGAGCTCTGGAAACACCATATATTTT.

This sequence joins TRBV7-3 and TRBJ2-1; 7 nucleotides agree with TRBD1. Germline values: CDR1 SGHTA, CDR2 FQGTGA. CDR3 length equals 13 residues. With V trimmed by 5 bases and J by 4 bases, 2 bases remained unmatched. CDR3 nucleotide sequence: TGTGCCAGCAGCAACAGGGGTTACAATGAGCAGTTCTTC. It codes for CASSNRGYNEQFF.

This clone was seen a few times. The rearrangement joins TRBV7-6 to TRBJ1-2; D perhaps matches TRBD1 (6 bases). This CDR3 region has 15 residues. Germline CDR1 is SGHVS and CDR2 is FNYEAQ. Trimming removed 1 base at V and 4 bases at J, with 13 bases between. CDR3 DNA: TGTGCCAGCAGCTTAGATCCGGGACACTCCTATGGCTACACCTTC. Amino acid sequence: CASSLDPGHSYGYTF.

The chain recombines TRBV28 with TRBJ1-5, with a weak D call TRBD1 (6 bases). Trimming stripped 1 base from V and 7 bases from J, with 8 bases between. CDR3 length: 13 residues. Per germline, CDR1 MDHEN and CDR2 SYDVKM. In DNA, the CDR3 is TGTGCCAGCAGTTTATCAGGGGAACAGCCCCAGCATTTT. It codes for CASSLSGEQPQHF.

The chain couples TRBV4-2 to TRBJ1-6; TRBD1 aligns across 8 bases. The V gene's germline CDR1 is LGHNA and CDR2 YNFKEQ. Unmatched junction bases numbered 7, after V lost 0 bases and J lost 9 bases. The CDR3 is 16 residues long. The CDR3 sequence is CASSQDPGTGISPLHF. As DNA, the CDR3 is TGTGCCAGCAGCCAAGACCCCGGGACAGGTATTTCACCCCTCCACTTT.

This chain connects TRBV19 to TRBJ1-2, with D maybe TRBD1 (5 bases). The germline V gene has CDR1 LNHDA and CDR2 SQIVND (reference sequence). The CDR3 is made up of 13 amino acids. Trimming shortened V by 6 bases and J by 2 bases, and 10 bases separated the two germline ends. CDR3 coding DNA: TGTGCCAGTAGAACGGGACTGAACTATGGCTACACCTTC. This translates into CASRTGLNYGYTF.

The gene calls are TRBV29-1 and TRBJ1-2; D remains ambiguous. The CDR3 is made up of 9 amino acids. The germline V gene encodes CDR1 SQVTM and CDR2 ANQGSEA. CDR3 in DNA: TGCAACGTGTCCGATGGCTACACCTTC. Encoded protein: CNVSDGYTF. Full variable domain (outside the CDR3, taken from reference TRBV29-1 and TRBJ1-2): SAVISQKPSRDICQRGTSLTIQCQVDSQVTMMFWYRQQPGQSLTLIATANQGSEATYESGFVIDKFPISRPNLTFSTLTVSNMSPEDSSIYLCNVSDGYTFGSGTRLTVV.

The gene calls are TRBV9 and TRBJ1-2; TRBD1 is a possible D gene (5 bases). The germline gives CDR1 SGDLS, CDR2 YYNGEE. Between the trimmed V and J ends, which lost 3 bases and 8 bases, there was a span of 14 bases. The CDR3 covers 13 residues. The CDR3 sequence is CASSAIRREGYTF. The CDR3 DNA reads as TGTGCCAGCAGCGCGATACGCAGGGAAGGCTACACCTTC.

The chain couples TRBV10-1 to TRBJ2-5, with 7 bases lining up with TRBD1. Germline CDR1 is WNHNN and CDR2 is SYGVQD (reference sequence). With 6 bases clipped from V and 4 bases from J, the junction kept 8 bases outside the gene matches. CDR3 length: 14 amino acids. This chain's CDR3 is CASSRDRRGETQYF. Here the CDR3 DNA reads TGCGCCAGCAGCCGGGACAGACGCGGAGAGACCCAGTACTTC.

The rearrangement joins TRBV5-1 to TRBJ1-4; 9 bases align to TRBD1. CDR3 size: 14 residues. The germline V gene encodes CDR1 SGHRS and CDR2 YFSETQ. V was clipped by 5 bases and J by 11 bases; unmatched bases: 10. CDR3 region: CASSREDRGRKLFF. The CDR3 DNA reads TGCGCCAGCAGTCGGGAGGACAGGGGTAGGAAACTGTTTTTT.

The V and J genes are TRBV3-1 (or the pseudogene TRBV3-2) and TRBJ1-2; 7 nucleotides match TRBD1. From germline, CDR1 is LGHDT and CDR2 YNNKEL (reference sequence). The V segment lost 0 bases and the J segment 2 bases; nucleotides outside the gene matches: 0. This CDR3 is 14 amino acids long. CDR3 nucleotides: TGTGCCAGCAGCCAAGAGGGACAGAACTATGGCTACACCTTC. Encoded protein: CASSQEGQNYGYTF.

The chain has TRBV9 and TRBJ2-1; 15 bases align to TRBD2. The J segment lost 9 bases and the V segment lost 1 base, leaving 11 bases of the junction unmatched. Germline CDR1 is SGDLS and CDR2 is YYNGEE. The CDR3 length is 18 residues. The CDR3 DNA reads TGTGCCAGCAGCGTAAGGACTAGCGGGAGGGCCGGTTGGGGTGAGCAGTTCTTC. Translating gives CASSVRTSGRAGWGEQFF.

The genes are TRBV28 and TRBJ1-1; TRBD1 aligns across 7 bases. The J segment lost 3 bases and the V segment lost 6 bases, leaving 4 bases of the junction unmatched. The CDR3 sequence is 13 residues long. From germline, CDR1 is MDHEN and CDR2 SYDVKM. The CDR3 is CASRDREYTEAFF. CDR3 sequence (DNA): TGTGCCAGCAGAGACAGGGAATACACTGAAGCTTTCTTT.

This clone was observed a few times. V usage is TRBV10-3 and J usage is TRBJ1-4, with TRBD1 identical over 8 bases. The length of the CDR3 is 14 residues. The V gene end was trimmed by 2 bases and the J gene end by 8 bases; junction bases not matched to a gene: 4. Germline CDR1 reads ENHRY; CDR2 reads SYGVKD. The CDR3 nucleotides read TGTGCCATCAGTGAGGGACAGGGTAGGGAAAAACTGTTTTTT. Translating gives CAISEGQGREKLFF.

CDR3 DNA: TGTGCCAGCAGCTTAGGAGCAGGGATGCATGGCTACACCTTC. Its translation: CASSLGAGMHGYTF. This chain uses TRBV7-9 with TRBJ1-2; D perhaps matches TRBD1 (5 bases). The germline V gene has CDR1 SEHNR and CDR2 FQNEAQ (reference sequence). There are 14 residues in the CDR3. The V end lost 1 base, the J end lost 6 bases, and 12 bases lay between the germline ends.

In nucleotides, the CDR3 is TGTGCCAGCATCCTACGAGCAGGGACTAACTATGGCTACACCTTC. Its protein product is CASILRAGTNYGYTF. This chain uses TRBV27 with TRBJ1-2, with D tentatively TRBD1 (5 bases). Trimming removed 7 bases at V and 0 bases at J, with 15 bases between. The CDR3 runs to 15 residues. Germline V gene lookup returns CDR1 MNHEY and CDR2 SMNVEV (reference sequence).

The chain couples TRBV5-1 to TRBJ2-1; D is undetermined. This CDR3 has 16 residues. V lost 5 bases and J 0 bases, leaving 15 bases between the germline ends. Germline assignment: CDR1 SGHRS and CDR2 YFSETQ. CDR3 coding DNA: TGCGCCAGCAGTTCGACTCTTCCAAGCTCCTACAATGAGCAGTTCTTC. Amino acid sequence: CASSSTLPSSYNEQFF.

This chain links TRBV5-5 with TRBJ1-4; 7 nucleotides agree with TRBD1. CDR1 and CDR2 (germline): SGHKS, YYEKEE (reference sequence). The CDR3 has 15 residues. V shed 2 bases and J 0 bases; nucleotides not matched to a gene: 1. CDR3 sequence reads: CASSLGTATNEKLFF. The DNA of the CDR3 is TGTGCCAGCAGCTTAGGGACAGCAACTAATGAAAAACTGTTTTTT. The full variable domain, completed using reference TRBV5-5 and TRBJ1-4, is DAGVTQSPTHLIKTRGQQVTLRCSPISGHKSVSWYQQVLGQGPQFIFQYYEKEERGRGNFPDRFSARQFPNYSSELNVNALLLGDSALYLCASSLGTATNEKLFFGSGTQLSVL.

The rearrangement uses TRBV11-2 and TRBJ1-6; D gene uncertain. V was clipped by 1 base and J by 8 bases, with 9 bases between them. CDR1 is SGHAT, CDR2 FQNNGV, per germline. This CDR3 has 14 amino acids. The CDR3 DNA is TGTGCCAGCAGCTTAGTACCCCCAGATTCACCCCTCCACTTT. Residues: CASSLVPPDSPLHF.

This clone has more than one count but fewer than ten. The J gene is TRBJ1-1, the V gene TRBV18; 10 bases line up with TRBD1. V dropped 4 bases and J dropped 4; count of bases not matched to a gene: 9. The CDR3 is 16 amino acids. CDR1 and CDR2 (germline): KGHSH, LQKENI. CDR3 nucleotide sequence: TGTGCCAGCTCACGTCAGACGGGACAGGGGAGCACTGAAGCTTTCTTT. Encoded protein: CASSRQTGQGSTEAFF. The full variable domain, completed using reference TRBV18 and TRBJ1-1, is NAGVMQNPRHLVRRRGQEARLRCSPMKGHSHVYWYRQLPEEGLKFMVYLQKENIIDESGMPKERFSAEFPKEGPSILRIQQVVRGDSAAYFCASSRQTGQGSTEAFFGQGTRLTVV.

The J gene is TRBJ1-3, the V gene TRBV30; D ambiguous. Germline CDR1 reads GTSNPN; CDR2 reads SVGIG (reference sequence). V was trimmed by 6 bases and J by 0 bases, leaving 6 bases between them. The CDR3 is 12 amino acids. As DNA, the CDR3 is TGTGCCTGCCAACTCTCTGGAAACACCATATATTTT. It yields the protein CACQLSGNTIYF.

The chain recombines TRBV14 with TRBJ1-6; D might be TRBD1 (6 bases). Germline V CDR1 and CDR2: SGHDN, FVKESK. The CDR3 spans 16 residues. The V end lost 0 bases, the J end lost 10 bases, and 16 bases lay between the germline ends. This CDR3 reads CASSQDARGYRSPLHF. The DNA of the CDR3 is TGTGCCAGCAGCCAAGATGCCAGGGGTTATAGGTCACCCCTCCACTTT.

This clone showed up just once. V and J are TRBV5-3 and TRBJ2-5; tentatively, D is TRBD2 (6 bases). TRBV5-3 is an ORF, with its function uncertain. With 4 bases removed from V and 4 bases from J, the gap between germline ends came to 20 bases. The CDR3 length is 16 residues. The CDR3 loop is CARSPLGREFTETQYF. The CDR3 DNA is TGTGCCAGAAGCCCCCTCGGACGGGAGTTCACAGAGACCCAGTACTTC.